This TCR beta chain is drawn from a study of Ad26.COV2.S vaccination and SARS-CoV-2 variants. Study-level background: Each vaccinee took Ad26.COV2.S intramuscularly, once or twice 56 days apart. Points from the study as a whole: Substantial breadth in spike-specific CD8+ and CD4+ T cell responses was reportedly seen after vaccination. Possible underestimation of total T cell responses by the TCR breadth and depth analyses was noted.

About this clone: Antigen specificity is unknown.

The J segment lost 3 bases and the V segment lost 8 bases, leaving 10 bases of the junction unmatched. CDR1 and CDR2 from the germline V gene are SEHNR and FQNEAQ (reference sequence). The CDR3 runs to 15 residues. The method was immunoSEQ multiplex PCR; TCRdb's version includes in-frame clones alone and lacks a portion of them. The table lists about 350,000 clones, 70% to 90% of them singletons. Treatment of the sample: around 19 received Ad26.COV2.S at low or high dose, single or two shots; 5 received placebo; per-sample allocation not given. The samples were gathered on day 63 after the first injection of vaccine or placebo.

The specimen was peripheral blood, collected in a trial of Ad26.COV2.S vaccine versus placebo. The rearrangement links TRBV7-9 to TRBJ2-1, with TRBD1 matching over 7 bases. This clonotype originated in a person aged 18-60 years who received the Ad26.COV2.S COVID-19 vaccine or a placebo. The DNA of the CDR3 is TGTGCCAGCGGCACCACGACAGGGATCTACAATGAGCAGTTCTTC. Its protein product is CASGTTTGIYNEQFF.